These 13 T cell receptor beta chains share one sample of origin, sequenced in a study of CD8 T cells in ankylosing spondylitis. TCRdb used MiXCR to reprocess the 5' RACE reads, holding one entry per CDR3 protein. Among approximately 200,000 distinct CDR3 sequences listed, roughly 12% were seen once. The sample taken for sequencing was blood, either unsorted or a sorted T cell fraction (not recorded which). These receptor sequences come from a male donor with ankylosing spondylitis or in good health (not recorded which).

This clonotype was seen a few times. The V and J genes are TRBV7-9 and TRBJ2-3, with TRBD2 matching over 11 bases. The germline CDR1 and CDR2 sequences are SEHNR and FQNEAQ (reference sequence). Trimming at V came to 11 bases and at J to 1 base, leaving 5 bases not matched to a gene. The CDR3 has 14 residues. Here the CDR3 reads CAPTSGVGTDTQYF. CDR3 bases: TGTGCCCCGACTAGCGGGGTCGGCACAGATACGCAGTATTTT.

There are a few counts of this clonotype. The chain recombines TRBV5-1 with TRBJ1-3; tentatively, D is TRBD1 (6 bases). There are 14 residues in the CDR3. V dropped 3 bases and J dropped 4 bases, with 11 bases sitting between them. Germline V gene sequence: CDR1 SGHRS, CDR2 YFSETQ. CDR3 sequence (DNA): TGCGCCAGCAGCTCACCAGGACAGGGAAACACCATATATTTT. Its protein is CASSSPGQGNTIYF.

This clonotype was recorded many times. This sequence joins TRBV3-1 and TRBJ2-2, with D unresolved. Germline CDR1 and CDR2: LGHDT and YNNKEL (reference sequence). The V end was cut by 4 bases, the J end by 7 bases, with 13 bases between. The CDR3 runs to 14 residues. The CDR3 DNA reads as TGTGCCAGCAGCCGGGGATTGGAGATCGGGGAGCTGTTTTTT. Translation gives CASSRGLEIGELFF.

This clonotype was seen a few times. The chain recombines TRBV29-1 with TRBJ2-7; TRBD1 matches 8 bases. V lost 0 bases to trimming and J lost 7 bases; unmatched junction nucleotides: 11. The germline gives CDR1 SQVTM, CDR2 ANQGSEA. The CDR3 length is 15 residues. CDR3 sequence (DNA): TGCAGCGTTGAAGAGTCGGGCAGGGGGCTGGGGGAGCAGTACTTC. Translating it yields CSVEESGRGLGEQYF.

This clonotype was seen at least ten times. This rearrangement joins TRBV12-3 or TRBV12-4 to TRBJ2-2; the match to TRBD2 covers 9 bases. With 5 bases clipped from V and 5 bases from J, the junction kept 9 bases outside the gene matches. CDR3 size: 16 residues. In DNA form, the CDR3 reads TGTGCCAGCAGTCCGCCAGCAGCGGGGGGAACCGGGGAGCTGTTTTTT. This codes for CASSPPAAGGTGELFF.

This clonotype was detected a few times. V usage is TRBV12-3 or TRBV12-4 and J usage is TRBJ1-2; the D gene is possibly TRBD1 (6 bases). The germline V and J ends were trimmed by 6 bases and 8 bases, with 13 bases remaining between them. CDR3 length: 12 amino acids. CDR3 protein: CASSLGGRGYTF. Written as DNA, the CDR3 is TGTGCCAGCAGCCTGGGGGGCCGGGGCTACACCTTC.

This clonotype has only a few counts. The germline gene is not matched at one end of the junction; a read error may be the cause. The genes are TRBV7-2 and TRBJ2-2; D may be TRBD1 or TRBD2 (5 bases each). Germline V lookup: CDR1 SGHTA, CDR2 FQGNSA. This CDR3 has 12 amino acids. As DNA, the CDR3 is TGTGCCAGCAGCGGGACGTCCGGTGAGCTGTTTTTT. Encoded protein: CASSGTSGELFF.

Only a few counts were recorded for this clonotype. This chain links TRBV4-1 with TRBJ1-5, with D maybe TRBD1 (5 bases). The CDR3 runs 14 residues. V dropped 1 base and J dropped 3 bases, with 7 bases sitting between them. Germline CDR1 reads MGHRA; CDR2 reads YSYEKL. The CDR3 reads CASSQGDPNQPQHF. The CDR3 region has the DNA TGCGCCAGCAGCCAAGGGGACCCCAATCAGCCCCAGCATTTT.

J is TRBJ1-2 and V is TRBV11-2; a possible D gene is TRBD1 (5 bases). V gave up 5 bases and J gave up 5 bases, with 18 bases separating them. The length of the CDR3 is 15 residues. Germline values: CDR1 SGHAT, CDR2 FQNNGV. The CDR3 spells CASSPSSRGWYGYTF. CDR3 DNA: TGTGCCAGCAGCCCCTCTTCCCGGGGCTGGTATGGCTACACCTTC. Supplemented by reference TRBV11-2 and TRBJ1-2, the full variable domain reads EAGVAQSPRYKIIEKRQSVAFWCNPISGHATLYWYQQILGQGPKLLIQFQNNGVVDDSQLPKDRFSAERLKGVDSTLKIQPAKLEDSAVYLCASSPSSRGWYGYTFGSGTRLTVV.

J is TRBJ2-1 and V is TRBV7-9, with 10 bases identical to TRBD2. The CDR3 has 16 residues. V lost 7 bases and J lost 2; bases outside the gene matches: 8. The V gene's germline CDR1 is SEHNR and CDR2 FQNEAQ (reference sequence). The CDR3 DNA sequence: TGTGCCAGCACCGACGTTAGCGGGGGGACCTACAATGAGCAGTTCTTC. Encoded protein: CASTDVSGGTYNEQFF.

This clonotype was seen a few times. The gene calls are TRBV4-2 and TRBJ2-3; 15 bases match TRBD2. Germline V CDR1 and CDR2: LGHNA, YNFKEQ. The CDR3 extends over 16 amino acids. Trimming took 1 base from V and 4 from J; bases not matched to a gene: 0. The DNA of the CDR3 is TGTGCCAGCAGCCAAGGGACTAGCGGGGGGGCAGATACGCAGTATTTT. Amino acids: CASSQGTSGGADTQYF.

This clonotype was seen ten or more times. The gene calls are TRBV7-9 and TRBJ2-7, with D perhaps TRBD1 or TRBD2 (5 bases each). Germline values: CDR1 SEHNR, CDR2 FQNEAQ (reference sequence). The germline V and J ends were trimmed by 0 bases and 10 bases, with 19 bases remaining between them. CDR3 length: 15 amino acids. The CDR3 nucleotides are TGTGCCAGCAGCTTAGCGGACGGGGCCAATATAAGCCAGTACTTC. This gives the protein CASSLADGANISQYF.

The V and J genes are TRBV7-6 and TRBJ1-2; D remains unclear. V was shortened by 5 bases and J by 4 bases, with 14 bases between the two germline ends. CDR3 size: 14 residues. Per the germline V gene, CDR1 is SGHVS and CDR2 is FNYEAQ. The chain's CDR3 is CASSPTEYTYGYTF. As DNA, the CDR3 is TGTGCCAGCAGCCCTACAGAGTATACCTATGGCTACACCTTC.